The source of this TCR beta chain is a study of spatial heterogeneity in lung cancer. This clonotype was counted at least ten times. TCRdb reanalysed the 5' RACE reads using MiXCR and keeps one entry per CDR3 protein. The data show 55,000 to 70,000 distinct CDR3 sequences, about 6.6% seen once. This CDR3 region has 16 residues. Trimming stripped 4 bases from V and 0 bases from J, with 13 bases between. Germline V gives CDR1 LGHDT, CDR2 YNNKEL (reference sequence). Time point here: sample taken at primary tumor resection. The material was PBMCs, obtained at surgery. The TCR originated in a female donor with early-stage non-small cell lung cancer. The chain combines TRBV3-1 with TRBJ1-5, with no clear D. CDR3: CASSRGYADSNQPQHF. The CDR3 DNA is TGTGCCAGCAGCCGTGGCTACGCGGATAGCAATCAGCCCCAGCATTTT.